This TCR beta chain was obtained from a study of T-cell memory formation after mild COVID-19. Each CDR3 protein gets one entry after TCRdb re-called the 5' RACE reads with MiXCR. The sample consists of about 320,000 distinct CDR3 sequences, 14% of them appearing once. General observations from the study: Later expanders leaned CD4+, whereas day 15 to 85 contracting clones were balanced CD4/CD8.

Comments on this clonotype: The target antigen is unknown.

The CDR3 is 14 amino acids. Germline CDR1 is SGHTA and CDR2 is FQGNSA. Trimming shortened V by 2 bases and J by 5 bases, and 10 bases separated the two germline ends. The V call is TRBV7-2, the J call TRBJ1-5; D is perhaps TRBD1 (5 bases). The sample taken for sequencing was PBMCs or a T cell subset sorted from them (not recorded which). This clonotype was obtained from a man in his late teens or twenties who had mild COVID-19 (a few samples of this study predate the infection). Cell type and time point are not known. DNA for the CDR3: TGTGCCAGCAGCTTATGGGTGGGGGATCAGCCCCAGCATTTT. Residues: CASSLWVGDQPQHF.